This T cell receptor (beta chain) was recovered during a study of CD8 T cells in ankylosing spondylitis (dated by TCRdb to the late 2010s). Notes on the research overall: The study profiled T cell receptor beta repertoires in healthy donors and ankylosing spondylitis patients to find disease-linked TCR variants. The full study cohort comprised approximately 23 ankylosing spondylitis patients and approximately 100 healthy donors. Peripheral blood was sampled, and synovial fluid was additionally collected from ankylosing spondylitis patients.

As for this clonotype: Its antigen remains undetermined. No base quality values were provided; no much bigger clone lies one nucleotide off.

Counted from cysteine to phenylalanine, this CDR3 has 16 amino acids. Only the CDR3 region is kept as DNA, spanning 48 bases read in frame from base 1. V lost 0 bases and J lost 2 bases; the stretch between them is 12 bases long. CDR1 and CDR2 are drawn from the germline V gene: SGHAT, FQNNGV. Summary of the overall study and its limitations: Some TCR beta motif variants had previously been reported in synovial fluid and blood of reactive arthritis patients, which suggested common disease-initiation mechanisms. The disease-linked clones were reported as significantly enriched in matched synovial fluid samples from ankylosing spondylitis patients. A TCR beta motif made up of about eight highly homologous amino acid variants appeared to be characteristic of blood from ankylosing spondylitis patients. A CD8+ phenotype was shown by the disease-linked clones, which were found at relatively low frequencies in peripheral blood.

The run used an Illumina HiSeq 2500. TCR beta libraries were prepared by quantitative 5'-RACE with molecular barcodes. For the original study's pipeline: A new computational method based on a probabilistic model of VDJ rearrangement was used to identify disease-linked TCR variants. The raw public reads went through TCRdb reprocessing: fastp at Q25, MiXCR clone calling, in-frame beta chains kept. Entries are consolidated by CDR3 protein sequence, retaining the most common genes and DNA. The authors' filters were not applied to this entry. Across this sample there are 250,000 or so distinct CDR3 sequences, with 20% to 30% seen only once. The ten largest clones add up to roughly 0.6% of the sample.

The source material was blood, either unsorted or a sorted T cell fraction (not recorded which). Recombination linked TRBV11-2 to TRBJ2-3; the D gene is not confidently resolved. This sequence originates from a male donor with ankylosing spondylitis or in good health (not recorded which). The CDR3 in this case is CASSLEIPLLTDTQYF. The DNA sequence reads TGTGCCAGCAGCTTAGAAATTCCCCTTCTCACAGATACGCAGTATTTT.